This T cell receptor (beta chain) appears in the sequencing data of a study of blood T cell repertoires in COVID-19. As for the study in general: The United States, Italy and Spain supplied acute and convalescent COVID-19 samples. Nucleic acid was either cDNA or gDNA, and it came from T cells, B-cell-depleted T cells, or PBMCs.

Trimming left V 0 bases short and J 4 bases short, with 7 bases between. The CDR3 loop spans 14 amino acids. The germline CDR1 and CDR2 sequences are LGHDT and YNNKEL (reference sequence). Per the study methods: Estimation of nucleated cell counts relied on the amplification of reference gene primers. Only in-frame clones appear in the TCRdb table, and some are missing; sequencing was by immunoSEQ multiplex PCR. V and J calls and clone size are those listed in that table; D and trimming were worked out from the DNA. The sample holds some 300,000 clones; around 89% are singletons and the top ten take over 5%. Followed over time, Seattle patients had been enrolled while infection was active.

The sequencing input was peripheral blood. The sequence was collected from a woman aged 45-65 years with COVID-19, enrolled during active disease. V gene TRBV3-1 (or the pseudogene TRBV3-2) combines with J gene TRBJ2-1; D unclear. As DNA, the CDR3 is TGTGCCAGCAGCCAAGATTTGAGATACAATGAGCAGTTCTTC. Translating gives CASSQDLRYNEQFF.